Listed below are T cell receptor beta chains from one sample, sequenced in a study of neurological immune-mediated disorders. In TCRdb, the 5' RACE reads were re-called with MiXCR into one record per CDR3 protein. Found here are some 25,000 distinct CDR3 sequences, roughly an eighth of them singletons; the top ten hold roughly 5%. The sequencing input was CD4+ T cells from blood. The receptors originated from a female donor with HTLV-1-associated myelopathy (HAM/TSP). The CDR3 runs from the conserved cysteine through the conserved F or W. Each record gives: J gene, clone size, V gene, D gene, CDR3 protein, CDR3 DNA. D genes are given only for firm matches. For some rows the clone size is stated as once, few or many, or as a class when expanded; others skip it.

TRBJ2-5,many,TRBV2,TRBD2,CASRGSGSSAETQYF,TGTGCCAGCAGAGGTAGCGGGTCCTCAGCCGAGACCCAGTACTTC
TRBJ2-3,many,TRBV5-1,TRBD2,CASSLVAGATDTQYF,TGCGCCAGCAGCTTGGTAGCGGGAGCCACAGATACGCAGTATTTT
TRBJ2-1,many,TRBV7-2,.,CASSLARSGEQFF,TGTGCCAGCAGCTTAGCTAGATCGGGTGAGCAGTTCTTC
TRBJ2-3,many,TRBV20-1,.,CSARSPTSRADTQYF,TGCAGTGCTAGATCGCCGACTAGTAGAGCAGATACGCAGTATTTT
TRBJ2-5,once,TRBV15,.,CATQGSQETQYF,TGTGCCACCCAGGGGTCCCAAGAGACCCAGTACTTC
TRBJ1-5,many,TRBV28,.,CASTTSSQPQHF,TGTGCCAGCACAACCTCGTCTCAGCCCCAGCATTTT
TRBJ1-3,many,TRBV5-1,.,CASSITYRSNSGNTIYF,TGCGCCAGCAGCATCACTTACAGGTCTAACTCTGGAAACACCATATATTTT
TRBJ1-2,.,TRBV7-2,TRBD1,CASSQFYDRVNGYTF,TGTGCCAGTAGCCAATTTTACGACAGGGTTAATGGCTACACCTTC
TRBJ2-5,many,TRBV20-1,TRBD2,CSARDMTSGSSGLETQYF,TGCAGTGCTAGAGATATGACTAGCGGGAGCAGTGGGTTAGAGACCCAGTACTTC
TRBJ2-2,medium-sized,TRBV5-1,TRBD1,CASSQQGAGNTGELFF,TGCGCCAGCAGCCAACAGGGGGCGGGGAACACCGGGGAGCTGTTTTTT
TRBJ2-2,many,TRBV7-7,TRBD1,CASSATGQGTGELFF,TGTGCTAGCAGCGCGACAGGACAGGGAACCGGGGAGCTGTTTTTT
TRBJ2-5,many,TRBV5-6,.,CASSPDPKRQETQYF,TGTGCCAGCAGCCCGGACCCAAAACGGCAAGAGACCCAGTACTTC
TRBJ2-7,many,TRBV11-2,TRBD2,CASSFGGANEQYF,TGTGCCAGCAGCTTCGGGGGGGCCAACGAGCAGTACTTC
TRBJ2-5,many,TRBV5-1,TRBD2,CASSLGGSPRETQYF,TGCGCCAGCAGCTTAGGCGGGAGTCCCCGGGAGACCCAGTACTTC
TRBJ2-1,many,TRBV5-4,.,CASSLEGGLYNEQFF,TGTGCCAGCAGCTTGGAGGGCGGCCTTTACAATGAGCAGTTCTTC
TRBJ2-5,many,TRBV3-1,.,CASSQGRTGTQYF,TGTGCCAGCAGCCAAGGGCGAACGGGGACCCAGTACTTC
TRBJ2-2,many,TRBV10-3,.,CAISGGSGGGTGELFF,TGTGCCATCAGTGGTGGTTCCGGCGGAGGCACCGGGGAGCTGTTTTTT
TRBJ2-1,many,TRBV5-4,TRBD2,CASSRSSGVLDNEQFF,TGTGCCAGCAGCCGATCTAGCGGGGTACTCGACAATGAGCAGTTCTTC
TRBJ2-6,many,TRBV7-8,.,CASSPRPTVSGANVLTF,TGTGCCAGCAGCCCCAGGCCCACCGTCTCTGGGGCCAACGTCCTGACTTTC
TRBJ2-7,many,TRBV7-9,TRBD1,CASSLDPGQGKMGQYF,TGTGCCAGCAGCTTAGATCCCGGACAGGGGAAAATGGGGCAGTACTTC
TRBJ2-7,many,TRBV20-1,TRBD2,CSAGASGLAGEGPWEQYF,TGCAGTGCTGGGGCTTCGGGACTAGCGGGAGAGGGGCCCTGGGAGCAGTACTTC
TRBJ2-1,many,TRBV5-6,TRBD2,CASSSYSGNNEQFF,TGTGCCAGCAGTTCCTATAGCGGGAACAATGAGCAGTTCTTC
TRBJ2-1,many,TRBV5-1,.,CASSLATVAGGEQFF,TGCGCCAGCAGCTTGGCCACCGTGGCAGGAGGTGAGCAGTTCTTC
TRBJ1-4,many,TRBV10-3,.,CAISESGGENEKLFF,TGTGCCATCAGTGAGTCGGGAGGGGAAAATGAAAAACTGTTTTTT
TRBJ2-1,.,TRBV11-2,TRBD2,CASSPPTSGYNEQFF,TGTGCCAGCAGCCCCCCGACTAGCGGATACAATGAGCAGTTCTTC
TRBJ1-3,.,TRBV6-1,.,CASSTLRTSGNTIYF,TGTGCCAGCAGCACCTTAAGGACATCTGGAAACACCATATATTTT
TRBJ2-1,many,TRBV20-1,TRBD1,CAPGQGGFEQFF,TGCGCGCCGGGACAGGGCGGGTTTGAGCAGTTCTTC
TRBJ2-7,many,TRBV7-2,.,CASSRPGENYEQYF,TGTGCCAGCAGCCGCCCTGGGGAGAACTACGAGCAGTACTTC
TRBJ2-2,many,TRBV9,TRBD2,CASSLQRGRENTGELFF,TGTGCCAGCAGCCTTCAACGCGGGAGGGAGAACACCGGGGAGCTGTTTTTT
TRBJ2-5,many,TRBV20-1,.,CSASPGEETQYF,TGCAGTGCTAGTCCGGGGGAAGAGACCCAGTACTTC
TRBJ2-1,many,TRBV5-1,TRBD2,CASSLELAGDNEQFF,TGCGCCAGCAGCTTGGAGCTAGCGGGGGACAATGAGCAGTTCTTC
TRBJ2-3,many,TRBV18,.,CASSPPSIQTQYF,TGTGCCAGCTCACCACCTAGCATCCAGACGCAGTATTTT
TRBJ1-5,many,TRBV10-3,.,CAISESAGIQPQHF,TGTGCCATCAGTGAGTCGGCAGGGATTCAGCCCCAGCATTTT
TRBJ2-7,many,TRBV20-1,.,CSARGDGNLYEQYF,TGCAGTGCTAGGGGAGACGGGAATCTCTACGAGCAGTACTTC
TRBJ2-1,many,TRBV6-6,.,CATANTYNEQFF,TGTGCCACCGCGAACACGTACAATGAGCAGTTCTTC
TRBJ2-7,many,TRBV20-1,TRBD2,CSAVPGTSGTYEQYF,TGCAGTGCTGTACCCGGGACTAGCGGGACCTACGAGCAGTACTTC
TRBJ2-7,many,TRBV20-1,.,CSAHSPSGYEQYF,TGCAGCGCTCACTCACCGAGCGGGTACGAGCAGTACTTC
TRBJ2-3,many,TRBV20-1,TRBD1,CSAIGGIADTQYF,TGCAGTGCTATAGGGGGCATAGCAGATACGCAGTATTTT
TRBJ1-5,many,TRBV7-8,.,CASSLESRPHQPQHF,TGTGCCAGCAGCCTAGAGTCCAGGCCTCATCAGCCCCAGCATTTT
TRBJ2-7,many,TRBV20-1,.,CSASRGRLAGEQYF,TGCAGTGCTAGCAGGGGCAGGTTGGCGGGCGAGCAGTACTTC
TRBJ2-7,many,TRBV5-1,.,CASSRDGGSSSSYEQYF,TGCGCCAGCAGCCGCGATGGCGGTTCCTCTAGCTCCTACGAGCAGTACTTC
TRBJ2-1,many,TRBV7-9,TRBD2,CASSSIPGLADNTYNEQFF,TGTGCCAGCAGCTCAATACCGGGACTAGCGGACAATACCTACAATGAGCAGTTCTTC
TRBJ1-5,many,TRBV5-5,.,CASGRSTNQPQHF,TGTGCCAGTGGCCGCAGTACCAATCAGCCCCAGCATTTT
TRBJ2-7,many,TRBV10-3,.,CAISSPGRDSYEQYF,TGTGCCATCAGCAGCCCGGGACGGGATTCCTACGAGCAGTACTTC
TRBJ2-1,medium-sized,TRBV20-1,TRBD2,CSARTSGSSYNEQFF,TGCAGTGCTAGGACTAGCGGGAGCTCCTACAATGAGCAGTTCTTC
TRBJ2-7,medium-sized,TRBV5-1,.,CASSLVGSYEQYF,TGCGCCAGCAGCTTGGTCGGCTCCTACGAGCAGTACTTC
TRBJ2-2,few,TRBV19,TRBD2,CASRKLAGRAGELFF,TGTGCCAGTAGGAAACTAGCGGGGCGCGCCGGGGAGCTGTTTTTT
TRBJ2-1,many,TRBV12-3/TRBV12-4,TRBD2,CASTLTSGRIYNEQFF,TGTGCCAGCACCCTTACTAGCGGGAGGATCTACAATGAGCAGTTCTTC
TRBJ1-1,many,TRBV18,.,CASSSTTGIEAFF,TGTGCCAGCTCATCTACTACGGGGATTGAAGCTTTCTTT
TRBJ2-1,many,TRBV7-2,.,CASSSRLGNEQFF,TGTGCCAGCAGCTCGAGACTAGGCAATGAGCAGTTCTTC
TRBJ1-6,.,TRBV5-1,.,CASSLEAQVHSPLHF,TGCGCCAGCAGCTTGGAAGCCCAAGTGCATTCACCCCTCCACTTT
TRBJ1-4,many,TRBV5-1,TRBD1,CASSLFPGQGNEKLFF,TGCGCCAGCAGCCTATTCCCGGGACAGGGGAATGAAAAACTGTTTTTT
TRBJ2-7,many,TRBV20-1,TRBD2,CSASLAGGLNEQYF,TGCAGTGCTAGTTTGGCGGGGGGGCTCAACGAGCAGTACTTC